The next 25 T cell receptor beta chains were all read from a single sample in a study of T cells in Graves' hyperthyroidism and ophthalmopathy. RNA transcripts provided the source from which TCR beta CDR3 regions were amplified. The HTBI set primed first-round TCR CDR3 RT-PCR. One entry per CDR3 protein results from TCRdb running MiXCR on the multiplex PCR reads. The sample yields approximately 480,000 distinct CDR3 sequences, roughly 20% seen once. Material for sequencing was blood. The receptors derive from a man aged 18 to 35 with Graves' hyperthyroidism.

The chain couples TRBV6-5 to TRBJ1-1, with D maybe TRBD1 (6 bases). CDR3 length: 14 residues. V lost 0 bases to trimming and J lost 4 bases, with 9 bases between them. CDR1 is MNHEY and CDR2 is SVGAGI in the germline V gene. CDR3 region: CASSYSQGTTEAFF. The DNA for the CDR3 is TGTGCCAGCAGTTACTCTCAGGGGACCACTGAAGCTTTCTTT.

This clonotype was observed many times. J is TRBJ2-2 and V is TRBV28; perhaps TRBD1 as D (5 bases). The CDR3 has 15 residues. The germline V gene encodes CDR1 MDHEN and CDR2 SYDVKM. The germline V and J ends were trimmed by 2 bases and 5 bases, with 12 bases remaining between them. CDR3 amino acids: CASSLRAGLTGELFF. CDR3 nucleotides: TGTGCCAGCAGTTTACGGGCAGGGCTGACCGGGGAGCTGTTTTTT.

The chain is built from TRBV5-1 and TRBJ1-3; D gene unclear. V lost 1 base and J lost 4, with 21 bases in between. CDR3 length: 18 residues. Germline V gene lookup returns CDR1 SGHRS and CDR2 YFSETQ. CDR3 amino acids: CASSLPLISYRRGNTIYF. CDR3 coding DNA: TGCGCCAGCAGCTTGCCTCTGATCTCTTACAGAAGAGGAAACACCATATATTTT.

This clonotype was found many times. The CDR3 reads CASSRWVYEQYF. The CDR3 region has the DNA TGTGCCAGCAGTCGGTGGGTATACGAGCAGTACTTC. The genes are TRBV6-1 and TRBJ2-7; D is unresolved. V dropped 5 bases and J dropped 4 bases, with 9 bases sitting between them. There are 12 residues in the CDR3. Germline CDR1 is MNHNS and CDR2 is SASEGT.

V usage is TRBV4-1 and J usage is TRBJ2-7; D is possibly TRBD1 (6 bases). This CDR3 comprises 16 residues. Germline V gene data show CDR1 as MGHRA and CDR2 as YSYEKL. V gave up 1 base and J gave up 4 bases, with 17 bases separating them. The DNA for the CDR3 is TGCGCCAGCAGCCAAGGTGTTCTGACAGGAGGATACGAGCAGTACTTC. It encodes CASSQGVLTGGYEQYF.

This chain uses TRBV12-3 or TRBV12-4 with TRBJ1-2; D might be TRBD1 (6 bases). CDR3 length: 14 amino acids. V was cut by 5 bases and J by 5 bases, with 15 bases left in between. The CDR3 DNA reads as TGTGCCAGCAGTACAGGGTTGGGAACTTATGGCTACACCTTC. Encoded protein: CASSTGLGTYGYTF.

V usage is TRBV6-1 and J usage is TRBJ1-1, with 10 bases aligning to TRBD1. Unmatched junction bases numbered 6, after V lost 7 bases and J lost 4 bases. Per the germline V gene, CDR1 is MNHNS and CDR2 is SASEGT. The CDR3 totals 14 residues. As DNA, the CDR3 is TGTGCCAGCACCCTGGGACAGGGGTTCACTGAAGCTTTCTTT. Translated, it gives CASTLGQGFTEAFF.

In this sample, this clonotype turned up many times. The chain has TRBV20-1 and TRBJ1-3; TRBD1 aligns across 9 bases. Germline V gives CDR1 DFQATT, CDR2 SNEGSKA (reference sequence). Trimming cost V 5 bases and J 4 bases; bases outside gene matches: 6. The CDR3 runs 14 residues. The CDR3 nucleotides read TGCAGTGCTCTCCGGGACAGGGTAGGAAACACCATATATTTT. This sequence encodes CSALRDRVGNTIYF.

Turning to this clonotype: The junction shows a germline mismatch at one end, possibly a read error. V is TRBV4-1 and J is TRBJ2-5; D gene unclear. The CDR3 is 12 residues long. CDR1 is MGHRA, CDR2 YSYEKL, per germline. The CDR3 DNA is TGCGCCAGCTGCCAAGATTTAGAGACCCAGTACTTC. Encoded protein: CASCQDLETQYF.

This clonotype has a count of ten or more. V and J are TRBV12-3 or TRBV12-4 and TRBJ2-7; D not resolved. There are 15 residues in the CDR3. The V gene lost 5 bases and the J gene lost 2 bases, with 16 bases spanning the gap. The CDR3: CASSPTLESAYEQYF. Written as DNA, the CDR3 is TGTGCCAGCAGTCCGACGCTCGAATCCGCCTACGAGCAGTACTTC.

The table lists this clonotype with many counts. CDR3 in DNA: TGTGCCAGCAGTTTAAGGGGGGGACGGGACCCGAGGGACTACGAGCAGTACTTC. It encodes CASSLRGGRDPRDYEQYF. The V gene is TRBV28, the J gene TRBJ2-7, with D possibly TRBD2 on 7 matching bases. Germline V CDR1 and CDR2: MDHEN, SYDVKM. The CDR3 extends over 18 amino acids. V was clipped by 2 bases and J by 3 bases, with 23 bases between them.

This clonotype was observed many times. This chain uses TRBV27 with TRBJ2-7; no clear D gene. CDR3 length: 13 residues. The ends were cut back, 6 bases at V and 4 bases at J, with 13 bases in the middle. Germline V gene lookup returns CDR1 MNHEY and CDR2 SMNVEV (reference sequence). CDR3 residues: CASSPGSFYEQYF. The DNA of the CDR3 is TGTGCCAGCAGCCCCGGGTCCTTTTACGAGCAGTACTTC.

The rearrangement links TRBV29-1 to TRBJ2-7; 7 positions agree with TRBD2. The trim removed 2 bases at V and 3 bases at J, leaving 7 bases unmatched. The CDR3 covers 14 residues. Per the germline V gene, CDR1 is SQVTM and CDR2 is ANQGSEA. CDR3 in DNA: TGCAGCGTTGAAAGAGGACTAGTCATCTACGAGCAGTACTTC. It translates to CSVERGLVIYEQYF.

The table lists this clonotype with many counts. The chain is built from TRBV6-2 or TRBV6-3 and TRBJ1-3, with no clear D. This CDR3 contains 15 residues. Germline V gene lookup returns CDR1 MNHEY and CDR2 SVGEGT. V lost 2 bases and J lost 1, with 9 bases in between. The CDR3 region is CASSYDEGSGNTIYF. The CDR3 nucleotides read TGTGCCAGCAGTTACGATGAGGGATCTGGAAACACCATATATTTT.

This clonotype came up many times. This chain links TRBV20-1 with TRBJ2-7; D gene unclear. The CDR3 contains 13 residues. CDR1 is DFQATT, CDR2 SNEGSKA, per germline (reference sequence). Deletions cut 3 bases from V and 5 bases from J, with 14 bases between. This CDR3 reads CSARGALDDEQYF. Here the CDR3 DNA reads TGCAGTGCTAGGGGTGCTTTGGACGACGAGCAGTACTTC.

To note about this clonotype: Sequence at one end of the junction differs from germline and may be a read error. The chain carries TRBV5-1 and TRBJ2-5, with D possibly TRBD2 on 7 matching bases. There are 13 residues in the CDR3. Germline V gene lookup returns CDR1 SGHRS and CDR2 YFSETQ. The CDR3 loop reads CASSRGAGETPYF. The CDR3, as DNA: TGCGCCAGCAGCCGGGGGGCGGGAGAGACCCCGTACTTC.

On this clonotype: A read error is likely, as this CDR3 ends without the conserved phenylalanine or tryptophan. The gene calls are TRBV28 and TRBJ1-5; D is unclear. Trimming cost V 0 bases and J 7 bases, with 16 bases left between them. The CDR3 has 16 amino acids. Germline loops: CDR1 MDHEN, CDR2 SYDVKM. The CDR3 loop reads CASSLWIGQTQQPQHV. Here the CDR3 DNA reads TGTGCCAGCAGTTTATGGATAGGGCAGACCCAGCAGCCCCAGCATGTT.

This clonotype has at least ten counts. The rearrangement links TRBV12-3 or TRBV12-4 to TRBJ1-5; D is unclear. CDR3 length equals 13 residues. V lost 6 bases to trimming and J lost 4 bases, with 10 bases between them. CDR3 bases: TGTGCCAGCAGCCTCATTACAAATCAGCCCCAGCATTTT. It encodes CASSLITNQPQHF.

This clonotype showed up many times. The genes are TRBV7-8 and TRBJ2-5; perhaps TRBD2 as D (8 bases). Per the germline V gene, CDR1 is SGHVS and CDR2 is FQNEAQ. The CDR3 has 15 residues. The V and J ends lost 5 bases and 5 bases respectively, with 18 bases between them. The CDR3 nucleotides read TGTGCCAGCAGCCTCGGGAGGGGGCCGATGGAGACCCAGTACTTC. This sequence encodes CASSLGRGPMETQYF.

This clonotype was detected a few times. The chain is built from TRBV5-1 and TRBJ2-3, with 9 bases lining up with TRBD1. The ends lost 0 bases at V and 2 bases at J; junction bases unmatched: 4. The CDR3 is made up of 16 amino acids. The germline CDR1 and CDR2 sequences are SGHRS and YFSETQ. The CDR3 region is CASSLGGQGYTDTQYF. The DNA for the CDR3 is TGCGCCAGCAGCTTGGGGGGACAGGGATACACAGATACGCAGTATTTT.

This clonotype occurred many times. In DNA form, the CDR3 reads TGCAGCGTATACTGGGCGAGGGACGGAAACACCATATATTTT. This gives the protein CSVYWARDGNTIYF. The chain uses TRBV29-1 and TRBJ1-3; a weak D match, TRBD1 (5 bases). V lost 6 bases to trimming and J lost 4 bases, with 16 bases between them. In germline, CDR1 is SQVTM, CDR2 ANQGSEA. This CDR3 is 14 amino acids long.

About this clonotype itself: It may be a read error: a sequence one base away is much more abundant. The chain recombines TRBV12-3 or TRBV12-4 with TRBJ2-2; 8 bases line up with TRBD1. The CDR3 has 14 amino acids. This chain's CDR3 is CASRSTGVTGELCF. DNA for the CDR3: TGTGCCAGCAGGTCGACAGGGGTCACCGGGGAGCTGTGTTTT.

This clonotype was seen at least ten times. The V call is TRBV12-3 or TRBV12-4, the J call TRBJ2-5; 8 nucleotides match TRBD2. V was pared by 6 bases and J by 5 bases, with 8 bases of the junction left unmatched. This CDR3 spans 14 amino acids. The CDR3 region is CASSHREGGETQYF. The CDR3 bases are TGTGCCAGCAGCCACCGGGAGGGCGGTGAGACCCAGTACTTC.

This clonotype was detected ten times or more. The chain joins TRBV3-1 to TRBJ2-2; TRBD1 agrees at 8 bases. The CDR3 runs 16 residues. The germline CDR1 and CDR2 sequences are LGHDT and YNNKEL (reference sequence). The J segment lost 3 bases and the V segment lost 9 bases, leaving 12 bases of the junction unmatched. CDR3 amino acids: CASGGGQGPDTGELFF. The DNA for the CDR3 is TGTGCCAGTGGGGGCGGACAGGGCCCGGACACCGGGGAGCTGTTTTTT.

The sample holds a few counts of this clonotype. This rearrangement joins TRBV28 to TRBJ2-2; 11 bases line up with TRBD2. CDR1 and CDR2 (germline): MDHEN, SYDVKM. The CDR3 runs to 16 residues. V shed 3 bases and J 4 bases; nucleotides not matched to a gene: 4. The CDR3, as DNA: TGTGCCAGCAGTTTCAGTAGCGGGGGGGGCACCGGGGAGCTGTTTTTT. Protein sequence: CASSFSSGGGTGELFF.